This T cell receptor beta chain was profiled in a study of shared clonotypes between healthy human individuals. CD45RO-negative, CCR7-positively selected cells formed the naive CD8 fraction, excluding terminally differentiated effector memory CD45RA+ cells. Only Caucasian adults living in Nashville, Tennessee made up the donor group. A deep-level run was used for the assay. Each sorted subset replicate got 200 ng genomic DNA, 30,000 or so genomes. Generated by immunoSEQ multiplex PCR, the TCRdb table keeps only in-frame clones and is missing some. The sample records hundreds of thousands of clones, roughly 96% being singletons. The specimen was naive CD8+ T cells sorted from blood. This sequence was found in a woman aged 25-40 years in good health.

The CDR3 DNA follows: TGTGCCAGCAAGTTGGGGGCGGGTAACACTGAAGCTTTCTTT. Translating it yields CASKLGAGNTEAFF. The chain carries TRBV5-6 and TRBJ1-1; the D gene is possibly TRBD1 (6 bases). This CDR3 region has 14 residues. Per the germline V gene, CDR1 is SGHDT and CDR2 is YYEEEE. Between the trimmed V and J ends, which lost 6 bases and 2 bases, there was a span of 14 bases.